Presented here are 2 T cell receptor beta chains from one specimen sequenced in a study of blood T cell repertoires in COVID-19. Sequencing was performed with immunoSEQ multiplex PCR; in TCRdb, only in-frame clones are kept and a portion is missing. The sample has about 100,000 clones, about 87% seen once. Sample: peripheral blood. Receptors were obtained from a man aged 50 to 59 with active or convalescent COVID-19.

The genes are TRBV15 and TRBJ1-5; TRBD1 might be the D (6 bases). This CDR3 contains 13 residues. CDR1 is LNHNV and CDR2 is YYDKDF in the germline V gene (reference sequence). Trimming pared 0 bases from V and 8 bases from J, leaving 8 bases between. CDR3 DNA sequence: TGTGCCACCAGCAGAGACAGGGGTGAGCCCCAGCATTTT. It yields the protein CATSRDRGEPQHF.

The chain joins TRBV3-1 (or the pseudogene TRBV3-2) to TRBJ1-2, with TRBD1 matching 12 bases. V gave up 3 bases and J gave up 3 bases; unmatched junction bases: 2. CDR1 and CDR2 from the germline V gene are LGHDT and YNNKEL (reference sequence). The CDR3 runs 15 residues. CDR3 protein: CASSQGQGAYYGYTF. The CDR3 DNA reads as TGTGCCAGCAGCCAGGGACAGGGGGCGTACTATGGCTACACCTTC.